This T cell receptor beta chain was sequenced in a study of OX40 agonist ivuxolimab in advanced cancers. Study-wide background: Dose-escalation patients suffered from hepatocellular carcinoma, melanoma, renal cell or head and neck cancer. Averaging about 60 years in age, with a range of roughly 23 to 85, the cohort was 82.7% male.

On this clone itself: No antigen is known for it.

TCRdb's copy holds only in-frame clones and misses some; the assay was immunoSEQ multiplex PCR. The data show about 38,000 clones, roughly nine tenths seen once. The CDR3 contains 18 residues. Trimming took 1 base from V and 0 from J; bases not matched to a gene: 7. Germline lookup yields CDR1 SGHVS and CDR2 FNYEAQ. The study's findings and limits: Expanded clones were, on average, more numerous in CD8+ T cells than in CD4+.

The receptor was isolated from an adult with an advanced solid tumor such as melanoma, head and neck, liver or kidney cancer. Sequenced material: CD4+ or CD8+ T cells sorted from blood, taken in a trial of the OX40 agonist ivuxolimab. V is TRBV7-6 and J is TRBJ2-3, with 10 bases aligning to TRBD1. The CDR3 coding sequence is TGTGCCAGCAGCTTAGAGGGGGGACAGGGGTTGAGCACAGATACGCAGTATTTT. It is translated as CASSLEGGQGLSTDTQYF.